This is a list of T cell receptor beta chains from one sample in a study of patients and donors after allogeneic stem cell transplantation. MiXCR, run by TCRdb on the RT-PCR reads, gives a single entry per CDR3 protein. The table has about a million distinct CDR3 sequences, over 15% seen once. The sample consisted of blood, either unsorted or a sorted T cell fraction (not recorded which). The receptor source for this set is a human donor who was either an allogeneic HSCT recipient or a stem cell or donor lymphocyte infusion donor (not recorded which). It is not recorded whose cells these are; they may come from a transplant donor. The CDR3 runs from the conserved cysteine through the conserved F or W. The D gene is left open where the match is weak. Rows may omit the clone size; those that give it use once, few, many or a size class.

D gene,clone size,J gene,V gene,CDR3 protein,CDR3 DNA
TRBD2,many,TRBJ2-7,TRBV29-1,CSVGTRHEQYF,TGCAGCGTCGGGACTAGACACGAGCAGTACTTC
TRBD1,few,TRBJ2-7,TRBV7-2,CASSGDGTGVRAYF,TGTGCCAGCAGCGGAGACGGGACAGGGGTAAGAGCGTACTTC
TRBD1,few,TRBJ1-5,TRBV6-1,CASRGTGYQPQHF,TGTGCCAGCAGAGGGACAGGGTATCAGCCCCAGCATTTT
-,few,TRBJ2-7,TRBV7-9,CASSQIAGADYEQYF,TGTGCCAGCAGCCAGATCGCCGGGGCCGACTACGAGCAGTACTTC
-,few,TRBJ1-1,TRBV12-3/TRBV12-4,CASSFGHFNTEAFF,TGTGCCAGCAGTTTCGGACACTTCAACACTGAAGCTTTCTTT
-,-,TRBJ2-7,TRBV12-3/TRBV12-4,CASSSGREGPYEQYF,TGTGCCAGCAGCTCGGGACGAGAGGGTCCCTACGAGCAGTACTTC
TRBD2,-,TRBJ2-1,TRBV2,CASSGTRAGGNEQFF,TGTGCCAGCAGCGGGACTAGGGCTGGGGGCAATGAGCAGTTCTTC
-,few,TRBJ2-7,TRBV5-8,CASSLTVGGSLYEQYF,TGTGCCAGCAGCCTTACTGTGGGGGGCAGCCTTTACGAGCAGTACTTC
TRBD2,-,TRBJ2-1,TRBV12-3/TRBV12-4,CASSPLAGLTYNEQFF,TGTGCCAGCAGTCCCCTAGCGGGGCTTACCTACAATGAGCAGTTCTTC
TRBD2,-,TRBJ2-1,TRBV4-1,CASSQVGPSGFNSYNEQFF,TGCGCCAGCAGCCAAGTAGGACCTAGCGGGTTCAACTCCTACAATGAGCAGTTCTTC
-,many,TRBJ2-1,TRBV4-1,CASSDLISVPSYNEQFF,TGCGCCAGCAGTGACCTAATTAGCGTTCCTTCCTACAATGAGCAGTTCTTC
-,many,TRBJ2-7,TRBV12-3/TRBV12-4,CASSKTAEQYF,TGTGCCAGCAGTAAAACCGCGGAGCAGTACTTC
-,many,TRBJ1-1,TRBV29-1,CSVEGRGYAEAFF,TGCAGCGTTGAGGGCAGGGGATACGCTGAAGCTTTCTTT
TRBD2,-,TRBJ2-7,TRBV10-3,CATAGTSGRPGYEQYF,TGTGCCACCGCGGGGACTAGCGGGAGGCCCGGGTACGAGCAGTACTTC
TRBD2,-,TRBJ2-7,TRBV7-9,CASRLAGIAYEQYF,TGTGCCAGCAGACTAGCGGGAATAGCGTACGAGCAGTACTTC
-,-,TRBJ1-2,TRBV7-9,CASSPRVGDYGYTF,TGTGCCAGCAGCCCAAGGGTCGGGGACTATGGCTACACCTTC
-,many,TRBJ2-3,TRBV20-1,CSARDRGAPDTQYF,TGCAGTGCTAGAGATCGGGGCGCACCAGATACGCAGTATTTT
-,many,TRBJ1-1,TRBV12-3/TRBV12-4,CASSLRRGVNTEAFF,TGTGCCAGCAGCCTCAGGAGGGGAGTGAACACTGAAGCTTTCTTT
-,few,TRBJ2-1,TRBV5-1,CASSWDIYNEQFF,TGCGCCAGCAGCTGGGACATATACAATGAGCAGTTCTTC
-,few,TRBJ1-2,TRBV20-1,CSAPPVREEINGYTF,TGCAGTGCTCCACCCGTCAGGGAAGAGATAAATGGCTACACCTTC
TRBD1,few,TRBJ1-2,TRBV5-1,CASSLGSTGDYGYTF,TGCGCCAGCAGCTTGGGGTCCACAGGGGACTATGGCTACACCTTC
-,-,TRBJ1-1,TRBV7-8,CASSYELGDNTEAFF,TGTGCCAGCAGCTACGAGTTGGGCGACAACACTGAAGCTTTCTTT
TRBD1,-,TRBJ2-1,TRBV5-6,CASSPIRQGKNEQFF,TGTGCCAGCAGCCCGATTCGACAGGGGAAAAATGAGCAGTTCTTC
TRBD1,few,TRBJ2-1,TRBV9,CASSVSGDRGDNEQFF,TGTGCCAGCAGCGTATCCGGGGACAGGGGCGACAATGAGCAGTTCTTC
-,-,TRBJ1-4,TRBV9,CASSVEGTATNEKLFF,TGTGCCAGCAGCGTAGAGGGGACGGCAACTAATGAAAAACTGTTTTTT
-,few,TRBJ2-3,TRBV20-1,CSATPPGSSTDTQYF,TGCAGTGCTACCCCTCCCGGGAGTAGCACAGATACGCAGTATTTT
TRBD2,few,TRBJ2-5,TRBV7-8,CASSRSLGLAGGRETQYF,TGTGCCAGCAGCCGTTCCCTTGGACTAGCGGGGGGGCGAGAGACCCAGTACTTC
-,-,TRBJ2-1,TRBV5-1,CASSLREQFF,TGCGCCAGCAGCTTGCGGGAGCAGTTCTTC
-,few,TRBJ2-5,TRBV15,CATSRDREREETQYF,TGTGCCACCAGCAGAGACAGGGAGAGAGAAGAGACCCAGTACTTC
-,once,TRBJ2-5,TRBV5-8,CASVGIQETQYF,TGTGCCAGCGTCGGGATCCAAGAGACCCAGTACTTC
-,few,TRBJ1-6,TRBV20-1,CSAARQSNSPLHF,TGCAGTGCTGCACGCCAGTCGAATTCACCCCTCCACTTT
-,few,TRBJ2-7,TRBV28,CASSRLTREQYF,TGTGCCAGCAGCCGCTTAACCCGCGAGCAGTACTTC
TRBD2,few,TRBJ2-7,TRBV20-1,CSAKKRAGDSYEQYF,TGCAGTGCTAAGAAAAGAGCGGGAGACTCCTACGAGCAGTACTTC
-,-,TRBJ1-4,TRBV6-2/TRBV6-3,CASSWTVLNEKLFF,TGTGCCAGCAGTTGGACGGTTTTAAATGAAAAACTGTTTTTT
-,-,TRBJ2-7,TRBV2,CASEPLGSYEQYF,TGTGCCAGCGAGCCATTAGGGTCCTACGAGCAGTACTTC
TRBD2,-,TRBJ2-3,TRBV9,CASSPRGLAGFTDTQYF,TGTGCCAGCAGCCCCCGGGGACTAGCGGGATTCACAGATACGCAGTATTTT
TRBD2,few,TRBJ2-1,TRBV2,CASSETRGGYNEQFF,TGTGCCAGCAGTGAGACCCGGGGGGGTTACAATGAGCAGTTCTTC
-,-,TRBJ2-5,TRBV5-1,CASSLPREETQYF,TGCGCCAGCAGCTTGCCCAGGGAAGAGACCCAGTACTTC
-,few,TRBJ2-7,TRBV20-1,CSAGPREDF,TGCAGTGCTGGTCCGAGAGAGGACTTC
-,-,TRBJ2-3,TRBV20-1,CSASQGGSPPTDTQYF,TGCAGTGCTTCACAGGGAGGGTCACCTCCCACAGATACGCAGTATTTT
-,few,TRBJ1-6,TRBV10-3,CATHRLGQVSTNSPLHF,TGTGCCACCCATAGGCTGGGACAAGTGTCAACCAATTCACCCCTCCACTTT